The present entry profiles one T cell receptor (beta chain) with its context. Its antigen is not yet known. Given the absence of the conserved phenylalanine or tryptophan at the CDR3 end, a read error is likely. It is unclear where the CDR3 begins or ends on the DNA, so no DNA is shown, and the CDR3 is as TCRdb lists it. The CDR3 length equals 12 residues, ends included. This specimen belongs to a study of T cell responses to AZD1222 COVID-19 vaccine (dated by TCRdb to the early 2020s). A note on the overall study: A total of around 240 trial participants underwent TCR sequencing, of whom roughly 210 had received two doses of AZD1222 and some 25 had received two doses of the MenACWY control vaccine. Trial participants were enrolled by age into subgroups of 18-55, 56-69 and 70-plus years, and roughly 150, 30 and 60 TCR-sequenced participants, respectively, were included in these subgroups. Here is what the overall study found, with its caveats: Reportedly, close to half of the unique spike-specific TCRs recognized epitopes lying outside the regions that are mutated in the B.1.351 and B.1.1.7 variants. Participants were mostly white British, with more females than males. The authors suggested clonal diversity may have been underestimated. The 56-69-year group was small, and its depth increase did not reach significance, likely because of low power. The whole spike protein was spanned by vaccine-associated CD4 TCRs, and dominant responses were seen in regions 160-218 and 743-854. Because no day 14 peak-response samples were available, the repertoires could be characterized only after the peak T cell response. After two AZD1222 doses, both the breadth and the depth of spike-specific TCRs were significantly higher than at day 0 and than in MenACWY recipients. Conclusions about previously exposed vaccinees are limited, since just five or six AZD1222 recipients were seropositive for SARS-CoV-2 at baseline.

The CDR3 regions of human TCRbeta chains were analyzed by immunosequencing. From the authors' description of their analysis: TCRs in the repertoires were matched against a reference library of SARS-CoV-2-specific TCRs that had been generated with the MIRA antigen-specificity platform. Breadth was defined as the fraction of unique TCRs that were SARS-CoV-2-associated, and depth was defined as the fraction of total T cells that were SARS-CoV-2-associated. Each spike-specific TCR was assigned to its reactive spike region and to a CD4 or CD8 class using the MIRA data. Log10-transformed breadth and depth values were compared by one-way ANOVA with Sidak's multiple comparisons tests. TCRdb limited this immuneACCESS table to in-frame rearrangements with V and J called. A share of clones is missing; checked studies link under half to unresolved V genes, and the rest is unexplained. The V and J calls and the clone size are those of that table, but D and trimming were determined from the DNA. For this sample the table gives 80,000 to 100,000 clones, of which around 87% were detected only once. The ten biggest clones cover roughly 2.7% of the sample.

Sample time point, as interpreted from the label and publication: about 28 days (+/-7) after the second vaccine dose. Because spike-specific TCR depth and breadth did not differ between the two schedules, AZD1222 recipients who got a second dose at roughly 4 weeks were pooled with those who got a second dose at roughly 12 weeks. Vaccinee samples came from UK trials COV001 and COV002, including a single-blind randomized controlled phase 2/3 trial of AZD1222 (ChAdOx1 nCoV-19) in healthy adults. Trial participant PBMC samples were collected at day 0 and day 28 after the second dose for TCRbeta chain sequencing.

The input for sequencing was peripheral blood, taken 28 days after the second AZD1222 dose. This receptor was identified in an adult who received the AZD1222 COVID-19 vaccine. The chain employs TRBV12-3 or TRBV12-4 and TRBJ2-7. CDR3 reads: CASSRPGRSATI.